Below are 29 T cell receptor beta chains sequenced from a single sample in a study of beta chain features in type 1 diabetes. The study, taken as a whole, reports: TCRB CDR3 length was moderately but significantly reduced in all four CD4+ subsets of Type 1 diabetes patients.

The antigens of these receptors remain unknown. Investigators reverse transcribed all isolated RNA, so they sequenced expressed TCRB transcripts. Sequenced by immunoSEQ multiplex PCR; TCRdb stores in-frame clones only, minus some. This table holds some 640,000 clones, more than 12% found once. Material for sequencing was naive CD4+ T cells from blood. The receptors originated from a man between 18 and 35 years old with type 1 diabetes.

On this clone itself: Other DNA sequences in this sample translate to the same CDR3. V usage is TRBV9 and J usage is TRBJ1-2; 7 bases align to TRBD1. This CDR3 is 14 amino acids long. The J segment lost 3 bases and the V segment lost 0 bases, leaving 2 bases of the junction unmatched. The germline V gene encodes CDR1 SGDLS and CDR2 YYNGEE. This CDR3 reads CASSVGDSYYGYTF. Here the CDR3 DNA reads TGTGCCAGCAGCGTAGGGGACAGCTACTATGGCTACACCTTC.

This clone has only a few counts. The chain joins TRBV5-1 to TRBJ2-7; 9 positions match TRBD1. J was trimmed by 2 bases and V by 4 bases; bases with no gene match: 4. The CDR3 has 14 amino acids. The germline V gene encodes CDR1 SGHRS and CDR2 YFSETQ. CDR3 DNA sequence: TGCGCCAGCAGCATGGACAGGGGAACCTACGAGCAGTACTTC. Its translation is CASSMDRGTYEQYF.

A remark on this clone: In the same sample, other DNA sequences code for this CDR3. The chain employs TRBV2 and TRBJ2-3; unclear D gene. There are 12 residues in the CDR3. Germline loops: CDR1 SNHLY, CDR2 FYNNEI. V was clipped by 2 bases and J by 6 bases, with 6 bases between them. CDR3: CASSERADTQYF. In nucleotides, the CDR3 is TGTGCCAGCAGTGAACGGGCGGATACGCAGTATTTT. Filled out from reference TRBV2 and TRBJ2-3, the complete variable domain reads EPEVTQTPSHQVTQMGQEVILRCVPISNHLYFYWYRQILGQKVEFLVSFYNNEISEKSEIFDDQFSVERPDGSNFTLKIRSTKLEDSAMYFCASSERADTQYFGPGTRLTVL.

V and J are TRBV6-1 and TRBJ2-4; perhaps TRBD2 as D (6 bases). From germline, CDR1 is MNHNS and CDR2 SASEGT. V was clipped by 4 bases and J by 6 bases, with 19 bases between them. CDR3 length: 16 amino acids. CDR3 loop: CASSGQGRGSTNIQYF. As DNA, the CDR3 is TGTGCCAGCAGTGGTCAGGGACGGGGGTCTACAAACATTCAGTACTTC.

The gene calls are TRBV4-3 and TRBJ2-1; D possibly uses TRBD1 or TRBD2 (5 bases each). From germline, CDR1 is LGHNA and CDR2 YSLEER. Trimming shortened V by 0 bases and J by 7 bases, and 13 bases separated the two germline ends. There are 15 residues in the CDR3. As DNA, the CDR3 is TGCGCCAGCAGCCAAGAGGGTCAGGGACCTAATGAGCAGTTCTTC. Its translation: CASSQEGQGPNEQFF.

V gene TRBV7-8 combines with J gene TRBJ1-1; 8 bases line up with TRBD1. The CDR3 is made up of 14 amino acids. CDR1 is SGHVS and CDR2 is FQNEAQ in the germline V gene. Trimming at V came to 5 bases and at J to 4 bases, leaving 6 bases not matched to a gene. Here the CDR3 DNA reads TGTGCCAGCAGCACTCGGACAGGGCGCACTGAAGCTTTCTTT. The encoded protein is CASSTRTGRTEAFF.

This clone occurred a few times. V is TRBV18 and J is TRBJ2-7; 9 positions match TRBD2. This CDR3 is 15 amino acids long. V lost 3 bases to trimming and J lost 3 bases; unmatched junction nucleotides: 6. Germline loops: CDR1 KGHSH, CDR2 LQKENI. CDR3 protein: CASSPSIAGVYEQYF. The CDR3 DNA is TGTGCCAGCTCACCTTCGATAGCGGGGGTCTACGAGCAGTACTTC.

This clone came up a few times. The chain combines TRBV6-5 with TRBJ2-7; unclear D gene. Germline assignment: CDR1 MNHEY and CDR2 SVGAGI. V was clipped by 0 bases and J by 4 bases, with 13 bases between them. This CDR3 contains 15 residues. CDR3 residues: CASSYSNSLVYEQYF. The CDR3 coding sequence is TGTGCCAGCAGTTACTCCAACAGCCTTGTTTACGAGCAGTACTTC.

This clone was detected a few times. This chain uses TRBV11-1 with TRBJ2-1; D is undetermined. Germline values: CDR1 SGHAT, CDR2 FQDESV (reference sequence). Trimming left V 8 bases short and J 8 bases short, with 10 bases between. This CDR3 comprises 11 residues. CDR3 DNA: TGTGCCAGCCTCGGGTTTCATGAGCAGTTCTTC. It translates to CASLGFHEQFF. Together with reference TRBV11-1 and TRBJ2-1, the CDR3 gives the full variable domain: EAEVAQSPRYKITEKSQAVAFWCDPISGHATLYWYRQILGQGPELLVQFQDESVVDDSQLPKDRFSAERLKGVDSTLKIQPAELGDSAMYLCASLGFHEQFFGPGTRLTVL.

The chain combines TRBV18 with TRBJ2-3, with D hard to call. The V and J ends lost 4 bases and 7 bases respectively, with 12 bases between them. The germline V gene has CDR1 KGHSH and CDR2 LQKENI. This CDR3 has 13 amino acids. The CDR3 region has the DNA TGTGCCAGCTCACTAGATCTGGTGAATACGCAGTATTTT. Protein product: CASSLDLVNTQYF.

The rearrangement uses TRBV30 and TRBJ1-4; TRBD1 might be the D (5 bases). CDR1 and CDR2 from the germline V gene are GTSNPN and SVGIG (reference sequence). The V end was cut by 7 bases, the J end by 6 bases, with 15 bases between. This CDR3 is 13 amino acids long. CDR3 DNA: TGTGCCTCGGTCCGGGGCGCTGATGAAAAACTGTTTTTT. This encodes CASVRGADEKLFF.

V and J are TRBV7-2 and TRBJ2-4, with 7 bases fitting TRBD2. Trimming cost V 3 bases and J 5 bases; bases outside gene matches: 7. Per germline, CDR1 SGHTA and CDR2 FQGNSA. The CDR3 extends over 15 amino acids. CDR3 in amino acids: CASSLVERGENIQYF. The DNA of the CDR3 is TGTGCCAGCAGCTTGGTGGAGCGGGGAGAAAACATTCAGTACTTC.

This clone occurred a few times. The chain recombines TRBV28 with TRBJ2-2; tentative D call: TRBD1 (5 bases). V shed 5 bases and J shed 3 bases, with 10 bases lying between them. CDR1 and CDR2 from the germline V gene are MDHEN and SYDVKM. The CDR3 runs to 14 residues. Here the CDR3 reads CASSPQGYTGELFF. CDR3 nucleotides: TGTGCCAGCAGTCCCCAGGGATACACCGGGGAGCTGTTTTTT. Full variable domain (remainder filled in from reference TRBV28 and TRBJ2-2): DVKVTQSSRYLVKRTGEKVFLECVQDMDHENMFWYRQDPGLGLRLIYFSYDVKMKEKGDIPEGYSVSREKKERFSLILESASTNQTSMYLCASSPQGYTGELFFGEGSRLTVL.

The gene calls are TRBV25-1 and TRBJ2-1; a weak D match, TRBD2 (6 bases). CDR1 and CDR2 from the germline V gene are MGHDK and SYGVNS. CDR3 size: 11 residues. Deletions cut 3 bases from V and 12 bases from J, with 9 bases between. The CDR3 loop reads CASSDGGWQFF. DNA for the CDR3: TGTGCCAGCAGTGATGGGGGGTGGCAGTTCTTC.

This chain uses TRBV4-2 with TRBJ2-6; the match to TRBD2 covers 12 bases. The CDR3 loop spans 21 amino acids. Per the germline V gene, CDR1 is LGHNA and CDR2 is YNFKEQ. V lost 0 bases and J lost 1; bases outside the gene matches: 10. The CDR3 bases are TGTGCCAGCAGCCAAGAGTTGAGTCTAGCGGGGGGGCTGTCTGGGGCCAACGTCCTGACTTTC. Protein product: CASSQELSLAGGLSGANVLTF.

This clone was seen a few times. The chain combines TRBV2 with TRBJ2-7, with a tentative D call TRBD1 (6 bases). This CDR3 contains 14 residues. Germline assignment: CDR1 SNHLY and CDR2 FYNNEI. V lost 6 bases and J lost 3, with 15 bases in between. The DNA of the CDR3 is TGTGCCAGCAGCTTATCCAGGGGTAGCTACGAGCAGTACTTC. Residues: CASSLSRGSYEQYF.

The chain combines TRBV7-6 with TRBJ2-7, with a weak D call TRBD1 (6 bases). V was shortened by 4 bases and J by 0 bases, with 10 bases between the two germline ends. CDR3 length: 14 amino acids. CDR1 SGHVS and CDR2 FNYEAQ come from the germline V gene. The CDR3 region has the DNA TGTGCCAGCAGCTCGGGACACCTCTCCTACGAGCAGTACTTC. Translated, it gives CASSSGHLSYEQYF.

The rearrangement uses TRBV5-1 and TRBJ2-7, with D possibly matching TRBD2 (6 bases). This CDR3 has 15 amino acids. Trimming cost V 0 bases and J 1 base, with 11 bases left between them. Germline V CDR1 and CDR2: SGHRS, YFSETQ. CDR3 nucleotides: TGCGCCAGCAGCTTGGACCCGGCGGGGTCCTACGAGCAGTACTTC. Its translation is CASSLDPAGSYEQYF.

The CDR3: CAWGTSKTQYF. The CDR3, as DNA: TGTGCCTGGGGGACATCTAAGACCCAGTACTTC. The chain carries TRBV30 and TRBJ2-5; D possibly corresponds to TRBD1 (6 bases). Trimming left V 5 bases short and J 6 bases short, with 10 bases between. The CDR3 contains 11 residues. Germline-derived CDR1 and CDR2 are GTSNPN and SVGIG (reference sequence).

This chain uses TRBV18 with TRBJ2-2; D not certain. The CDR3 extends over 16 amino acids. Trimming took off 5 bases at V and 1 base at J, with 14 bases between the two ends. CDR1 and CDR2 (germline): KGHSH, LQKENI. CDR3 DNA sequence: TGTGCCAGCTCAGCAGTGAGTTCACGGAACACCGGGGAGCTGTTTTTT. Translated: CASSAVSSRNTGELFF.

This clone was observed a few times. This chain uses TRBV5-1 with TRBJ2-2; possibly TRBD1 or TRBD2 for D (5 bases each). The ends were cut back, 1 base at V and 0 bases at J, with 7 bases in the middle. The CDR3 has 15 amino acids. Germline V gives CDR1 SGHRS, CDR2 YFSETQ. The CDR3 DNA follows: TGCGCCAGCAGCTTGACGGGGCCGAACACCGGGGAGCTGTTTTTT. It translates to CASSLTGPNTGELFF.

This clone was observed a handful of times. CDR3 sequence (DNA): TGCGCCAGCAGCCAAAGTTTGAACCGTGGGGTGAACTCCTACGAGCAGTACTTC. Translation gives CASSQSLNRGVNSYEQYF. The chain has TRBV4-3 and TRBJ2-7; D gene uncertain. The V end was cut by 2 bases, the J end by 0 bases, with 20 bases between. CDR1 LGHNA and CDR2 YSLEER come from the germline V gene. The CDR3 contains 18 residues.

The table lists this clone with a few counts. CDR3 protein: CASSGGATTDTQYF. CDR3 in DNA: TGTGCCAGCAGTGGCGGAGCCACCACAGATACGCAGTATTTT. The V gene is TRBV25-1, the J gene TRBJ2-3; D gene ambiguous. CDR1 is MGHDK, CDR2 SYGVNS, per germline. Between the trimmed V and J ends, which lost 4 bases and 2 bases, there was a span of 10 bases. The CDR3 sequence is 14 residues long. Using reference TRBV25-1 and TRBJ2-3 for the parts outside the CDR3, the full variable domain is EADIYQTPRYLVIGTGKKITLECSQTMGHDKMYWYQQDPGMELHLIHYSYGVNSTEKGDLSSESTVSRIRTEHFPLTLESARPSHTSQYLCASSGGATTDTQYFGPGTRLTVL.

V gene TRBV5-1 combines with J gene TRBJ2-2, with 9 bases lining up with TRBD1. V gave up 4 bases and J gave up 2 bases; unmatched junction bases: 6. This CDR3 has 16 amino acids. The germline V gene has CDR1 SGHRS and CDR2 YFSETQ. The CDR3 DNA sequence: TGCGCCAGCAGCCCGGGACAGGGAGTTAACACCGGGGAGCTGTTTTTT. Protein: CASSPGQGVNTGELFF.

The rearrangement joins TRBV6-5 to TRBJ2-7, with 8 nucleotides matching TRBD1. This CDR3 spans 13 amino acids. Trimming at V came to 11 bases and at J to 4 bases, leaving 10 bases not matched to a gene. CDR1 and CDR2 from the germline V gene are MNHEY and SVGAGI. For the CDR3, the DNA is TGTGCCTGCGCCCGGGACAGGTGGTACGAGCAGTACTTC. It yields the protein CACARDRWYEQYF.

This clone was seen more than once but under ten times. In nucleotides, the CDR3 is TGTGCCAGCCTAGCTGCAGGGGGGCCTAACTACGAGCAGTACTTC. Residues: CASLAAGGPNYEQYF. The chain is built from TRBV25-1 and TRBJ2-7; D possibly corresponds to TRBD1 (7 bases). From germline, CDR1 is MGHDK and CDR2 SYGVNS. Trimming cost V 8 bases and J 3 bases, with 20 bases left between them. There are 15 residues in the CDR3.

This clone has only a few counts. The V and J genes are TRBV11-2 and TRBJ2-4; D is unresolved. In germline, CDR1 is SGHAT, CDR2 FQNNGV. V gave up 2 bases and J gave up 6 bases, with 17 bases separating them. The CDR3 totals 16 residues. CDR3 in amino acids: CASSLSYTLHINIQYF. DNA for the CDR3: TGTGCCAGCAGCTTAAGTTACACTCTACACATAAACATTCAGTACTTC.

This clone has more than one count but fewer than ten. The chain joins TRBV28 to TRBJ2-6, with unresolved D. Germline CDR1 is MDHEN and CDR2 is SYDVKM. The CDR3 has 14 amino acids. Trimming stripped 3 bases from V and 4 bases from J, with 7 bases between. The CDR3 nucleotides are TGTGCCAGCAGTTTCGTATCCGGGGCCAACGTCCTGACTTTC. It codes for CASSFVSGANVLTF.

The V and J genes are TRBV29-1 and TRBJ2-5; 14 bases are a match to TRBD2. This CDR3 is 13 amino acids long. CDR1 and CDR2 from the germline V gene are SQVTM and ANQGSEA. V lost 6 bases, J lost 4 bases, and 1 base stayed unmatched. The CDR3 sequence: CSVTSGGGETQYF. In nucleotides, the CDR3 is TGCAGCGTGACTAGCGGGGGGGGAGAGACCCAGTACTTC. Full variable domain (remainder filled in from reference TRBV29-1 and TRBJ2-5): SAVISQKPSRDICQRGTSLTIQCQVDSQVTMMFWYRQQPGQSLTLIATANQGSEATYESGFVIDKFPISRPNLTFSTLTVSNMSPEDSSIYLCSVTSGGGETQYFGPGTRLLVL.